These T cell receptor beta chains were read from a single sample in a study of T cell responses to AZD1222 COVID-19 vaccine. The data were produced by immunoSEQ multiplex PCR, yet TCRdb's version contains in-frame clones alone and is incomplete. Of about 110,000 clones listed, roughly 90% are singletons. The source material was peripheral blood, sampled on day 0 of AZD1222 vaccination. The receptors shown here come from an adult in good health. The CDR3 runs from the conserved cysteine through the conserved F or W. A D gene is named only where the DNA matches it firmly. Size tells how often a clone was seen (once, few, many) or the class of an expanded clone, and some rows leave it out.

>TRBV28|-|-|15|TRBJ1-6
CASSLPGRFDSPLHF
TGTGCCAGCAGTTTACCAGGGAGGTTTGATTCACCCCTCCACTTT
>TRBV28|-|-|15|TRBJ1-3
CASSPEGEAGNTIYF
TGTGCCAGCAGTCCGGAGGGGGAGGCTGGAAACACCATATATTTT
>TRBV9|TRBD2|-|18|TRBJ2-1
CASSVLPGLAGEGNEQFF
TGTGCCAGCAGCGTTCTCCCGGGACTAGCGGGAGAGGGGAATGAGCAGTTCTTC
>TRBV28|TRBD1|-|14|TRBJ1-2
CASSNLDRGHGYTF
TGTGCCAGCAGTAACCTAGACAGGGGCCATGGCTACACCTTC
>TRBV2|-|-|14|TRBJ2-2
CASSEMRSVGELFF
TGTGCCAGCAGTGAAATGAGGTCGGTCGGGGAGCTGTTTTTT
>TRBV7-2|-|-|15|TRBJ1-2
CASSPGLGLGYGYTF
TGTGCCAGCAGCCCCGGGTTGGGGCTCGGATATGGCTACACCTTC
>TRBV5-1|-|-|14|TRBJ1-1
CASSQTITNTEAFF
TGCGCCAGCAGCCAAACCATTACGAACACTGAAGCTTTCTTT
>TRBV7-2|-|-|13|TRBJ2-5
CATRSGVRETQYF
TGTGCCACCCGATCGGGGGTGAGGGAGACCCAGTACTTC
>TRBV13|-|-|17|TRBJ2-2
CASSLGGWGGGTGELFF
TGTGCCAGCAGCTTAGGCGGATGGGGAGGCGGCACCGGGGAGCTGTTTTTT
>TRBV5-8|-|once|13|TRBJ1-5
CASSLGGGQPQHF
TGTGCCAGCAGCTTGGGGGGCGGACAGCCCCAGCATTTT
>TRBV7-3|-|-|14|TRBJ2-3
CASSRGVGTDTQYF
TGTGCCAGCAGCAGAGGGGTGGGGACAGATACGCAGTATTTT
>TRBV28|TRBD1|-|12|TRBJ1-6
CASSSVQGALHF
TGTGCCAGCAGTTCAGTACAGGGGGCCCTCCACTTT
>TRBV5-1|-|once|16|TRBJ2-5
CASSILPGITAETQYF
TGCGCCAGCAGCATACTACCGGGGATCACAGCAGAGACCCAGTACTTC
>TRBV19|-|-|15|TRBJ1-1
CASSLSPTGETEAFF
TGTGCCAGTAGTCTCTCCCCCACGGGCGAGACTGAAGCTTTCTTT
>TRBV19|TRBD1|few|11|TRBJ2-7
CASRGQEKQYF
TGTGCCAGTAGAGGACAGGAGAAGCAGTACTTC
>TRBV7-8|TRBD1|-|15|TRBJ2-7
CASSLARDSLVLQYF
TGTGCCAGCAGCTTAGCGAGGGACAGTTTAGTTCTGCAGTACTTC
>TRBV27|-|-|13|TRBJ1-1
CASSLFMNTEAFF
TGTGCCAGCAGTTTATTCATGAACACTGAAGCTTTCTTT
>TRBV19|-|-|18|TRBJ1-3
CASTPRGRAPYSGNTIYF
TGTGCCAGTACTCCCCGAGGGAGAGCCCCTTACTCTGGAAACACCATATATTTT
>TRBV19|-|-|13|TRBJ2-3
CASSPGLMDTQYF
TGTGCCAGTAGCCCCGGCCTTATGGATACGCAGTATTTT
>TRBV4-1|-|-|16|TRBJ2-3
CASSRGQSTSTDTQYF
TGCGCCAGCAGCCGAGGACAGTCTACTAGCACAGATACGCAGTATTTT
>TRBV6-5|-|-|14|TRBJ1-5
CASSIQRSNQPQHF
TGTGCCAGCAGTATCCAACGGAGCAATCAGCCCCAGCATTTT
>TRBV6-2/TRBV6-3|-|-|14|TRBJ1-5
CASSRTLSNQPQHF
TGTGCCAGCAGCAGGACACTCAGCAATCAGCCCCAGCATTTT
>TRBV5-5|-|-|16|TRBJ1-2
CASSLWGAKVRSGYTF
TGTGCCAGCAGCCTGTGGGGGGCGAAAGTGCGGAGTGGCTACACCTTC
>TRBV12-3/TRBV12-4|-|-|13|TRBJ1-5
CASSFGPNQPQHF
TGTGCCAGCAGTTTCGGTCCAAATCAGCCCCAGCATTTT
>TRBV15|-|-|14|TRBJ2-3
CATSTTTGADTQYF
TGTGCCACCAGCACAACGACCGGGGCAGATACGCAGTATTTT
>TRBV28|-|-|13|TRBJ1-4
CASSVPDNEKLFF
TGTGCCAGCAGTGTCCCGGACAATGAAAAACTGTTTTTT
>TRBV3-1/TRBV3-2|TRBD1|-|13|TRBJ1-1
CASSQTGDTEAFF
TGTGCCAGCAGCCAGACAGGGGACACTGAAGCTTTCTTT
>TRBV11-2|TRBD2|-|18|TRBJ2-1
CASSLGRGSSGTYNEQFF
TGTGCCAGCAGCCTAGGCCGCGGTAGTAGCGGGACCTACAATGAGCAGTTCTTC
>TRBV28|TRBD1|-|15|TRBJ1-1
CASSSMQGAGTEAFF
TGTGCCAGCAGTTCCATGCAGGGGGCAGGAACTGAAGCTTTCTTT
>TRBV6-5|-|few|14|TRBJ1-1
CASSPRGGRTEAFF
TGTGCCAGCAGCCCCAGGGGAGGTCGCACTGAAGCTTTCTTT
>TRBV28|-|-|15|TRBJ1-2
CASSFPLGVDYGYTF
TGTGCCAGCAGTTTCCCCCTCGGAGTGGACTATGGCTACACCTTC
>TRBV18|TRBD1|-|18|TRBJ1-6
CASSQQPGGSSRNSPLHF
TGTGCCAGCTCACAACAACCAGGGGGCAGTAGTCGGAATTCACCCCTCCACTTT
>TRBV2|TRBD1|-|14|TRBJ2-5
CASSKQDRGQTQYF
TGTGCCAGCAGTAAACAGGACAGGGGACAGACCCAGTACTTC
>TRBV3-1/TRBV3-2|-|-|12|TRBJ1-2
CASSQEDLDYTF
TGTGCCAGCAGCCAAGAGGACTTAGACTACACCTTC
>TRBV4-2|TRBD1|many|17|TRBJ1-5
CASSQGTGGHGNQPQHF
TGTGCCAGCAGCCAAGGGACAGGGGGCCATGGCAATCAGCCCCAGCATTTT
>TRBV11-2|-|-|16|TRBJ1-1
CASSLEVWPLNTEAFF
TGTGCCAGCAGCTTAGAGGTTTGGCCGTTGAACACTGAAGCTTTCTTT
>TRBV19|-|once|14|TRBJ1-4
CASSKGPGGAKLFF
TGTGCCAGTAGTAAAGGACCTGGGGGAGCAAAACTGTTTTTT
>TRBV10-3|-|few|17|TRBJ1-3
CAISDPMVIGAGNTIYF
TGTGCCATCAGTGATCCGATGGTAATAGGGGCTGGAAACACCATATATTTT
>TRBV7-2|-|once|14|TRBJ1-4
CASSWTRGNEKLFF
TGTGCCAGCAGCTGGACACGGGGAAATGAAAAACTGTTTTTT
>TRBV28|TRBD2|-|14|TRBJ2-2
CASTWGGHTGELFF
TGTGCCAGCACCTGGGGGGGACACACCGGGGAGCTGTTTTTT
>TRBV29-1|-|-|14|TRBJ1-1
CSVAWQGRFTEAFF
TGCAGCGTTGCCTGGCAGGGAAGGTTCACTGAAGCTTTCTTT
>TRBV2|-|few|14|TRBJ2-7
CASKVTGNSYEQYF
TGTGCCAGCAAGGTGACGGGCAACTCCTACGAGCAGTACTTC
>TRBV27|-|-|13|TRBJ2-7
CASSLATSGEQYF
TGTGCCAGCAGTTTAGCGACATCCGGCGAGCAGTACTTC
>TRBV5-5|TRBD1|-|14|TRBJ1-2
CASSLAPQGDGYTF
TGTGCCAGCAGCTTGGCCCCCCAGGGGGATGGCTACACCTTC
>TRBV6-1|-|-|15|TRBJ2-5
CASSERQVYGETQYF
TGTGCCAGCAGTGAAAGACAAGTCTATGGGGAGACCCAGTACTTC
>TRBV2|-|-|13|TRBJ1-2
CASSGVPIYGYTF
TGTGCCAGCAGTGGTGTCCCGATCTATGGCTACACCTTC
>TRBV5-4|-|-|15|TRBJ1-2
CASSSPRDRNYGYTF
TGTGCCAGCAGCTCCCCACGGGATAGGAACTATGGCTACACCTTC
>TRBV28|TRBD1|-|19|TRBJ1-4
CASSSFVPGQGFSNEKLFF
TGTGCCAGCAGTTCCTTCGTCCCGGGACAGGGGTTTTCTAATGAAAAACTGTTTTTT
>TRBV5-1|-|-|14|TRBJ1-3
CASSLEGLGNTIYF
TGCGCCAGCAGCTTGGAAGGCCTCGGAAACACCATATATTTT
>TRBV13|-|once|13|TRBJ1-1
CASIKGWNTEAFF
TGTGCCAGCATCAAGGGTTGGAACACTGAAGCTTTCTTT
>TRBV19|-|-|14|TRBJ2-3
CASSIGQSTDTQYF
TGTGCCAGTAGTATAGGACAGAGCACAGATACGCAGTATTTT